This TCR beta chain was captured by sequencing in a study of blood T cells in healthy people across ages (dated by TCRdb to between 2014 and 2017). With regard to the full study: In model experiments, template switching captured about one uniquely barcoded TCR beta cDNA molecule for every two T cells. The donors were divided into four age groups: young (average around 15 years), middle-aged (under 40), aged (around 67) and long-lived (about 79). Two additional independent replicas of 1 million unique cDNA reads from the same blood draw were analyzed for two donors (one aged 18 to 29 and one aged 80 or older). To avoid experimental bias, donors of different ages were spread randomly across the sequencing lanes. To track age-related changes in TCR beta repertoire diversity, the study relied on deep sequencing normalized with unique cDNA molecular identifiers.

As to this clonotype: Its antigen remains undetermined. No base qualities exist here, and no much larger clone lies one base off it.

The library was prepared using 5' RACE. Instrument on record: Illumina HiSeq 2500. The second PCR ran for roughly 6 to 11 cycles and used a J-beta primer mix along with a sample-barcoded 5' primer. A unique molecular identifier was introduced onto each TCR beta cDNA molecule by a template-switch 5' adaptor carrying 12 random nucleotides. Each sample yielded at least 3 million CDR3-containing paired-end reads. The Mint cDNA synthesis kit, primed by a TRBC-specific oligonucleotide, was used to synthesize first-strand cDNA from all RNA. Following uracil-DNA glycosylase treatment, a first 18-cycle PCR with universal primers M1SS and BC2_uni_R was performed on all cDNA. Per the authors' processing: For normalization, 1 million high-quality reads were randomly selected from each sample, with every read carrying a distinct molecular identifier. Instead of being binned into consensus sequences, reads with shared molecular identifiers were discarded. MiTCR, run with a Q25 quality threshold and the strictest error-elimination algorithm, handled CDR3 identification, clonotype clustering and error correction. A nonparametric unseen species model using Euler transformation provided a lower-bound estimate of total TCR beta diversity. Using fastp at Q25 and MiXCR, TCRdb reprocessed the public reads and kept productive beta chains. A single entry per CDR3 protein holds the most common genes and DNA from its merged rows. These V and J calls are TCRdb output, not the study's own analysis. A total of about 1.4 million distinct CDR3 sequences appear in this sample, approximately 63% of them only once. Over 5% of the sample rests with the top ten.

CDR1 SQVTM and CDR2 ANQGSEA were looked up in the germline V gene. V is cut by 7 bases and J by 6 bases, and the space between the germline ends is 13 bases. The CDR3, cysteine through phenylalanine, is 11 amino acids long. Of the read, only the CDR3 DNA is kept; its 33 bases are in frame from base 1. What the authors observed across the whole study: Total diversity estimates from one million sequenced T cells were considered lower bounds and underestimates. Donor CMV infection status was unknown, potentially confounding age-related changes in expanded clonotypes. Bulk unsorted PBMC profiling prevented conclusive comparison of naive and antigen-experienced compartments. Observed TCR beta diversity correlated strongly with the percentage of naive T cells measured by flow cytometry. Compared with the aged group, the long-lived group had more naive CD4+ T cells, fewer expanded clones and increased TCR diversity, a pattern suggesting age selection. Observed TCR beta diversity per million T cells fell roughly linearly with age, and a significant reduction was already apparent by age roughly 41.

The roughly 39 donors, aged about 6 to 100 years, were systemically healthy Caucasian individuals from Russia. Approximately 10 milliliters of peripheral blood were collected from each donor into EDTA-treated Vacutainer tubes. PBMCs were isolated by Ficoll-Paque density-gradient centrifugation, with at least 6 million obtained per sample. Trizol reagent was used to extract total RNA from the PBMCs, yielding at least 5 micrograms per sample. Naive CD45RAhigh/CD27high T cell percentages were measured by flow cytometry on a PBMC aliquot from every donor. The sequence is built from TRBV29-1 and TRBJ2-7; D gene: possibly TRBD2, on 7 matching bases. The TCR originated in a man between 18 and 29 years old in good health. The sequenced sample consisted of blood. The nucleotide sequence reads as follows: TGCAGCGGGAAAGGGGGGGCCGAGCAGTACTTC. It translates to CSGKGGAEQYF.